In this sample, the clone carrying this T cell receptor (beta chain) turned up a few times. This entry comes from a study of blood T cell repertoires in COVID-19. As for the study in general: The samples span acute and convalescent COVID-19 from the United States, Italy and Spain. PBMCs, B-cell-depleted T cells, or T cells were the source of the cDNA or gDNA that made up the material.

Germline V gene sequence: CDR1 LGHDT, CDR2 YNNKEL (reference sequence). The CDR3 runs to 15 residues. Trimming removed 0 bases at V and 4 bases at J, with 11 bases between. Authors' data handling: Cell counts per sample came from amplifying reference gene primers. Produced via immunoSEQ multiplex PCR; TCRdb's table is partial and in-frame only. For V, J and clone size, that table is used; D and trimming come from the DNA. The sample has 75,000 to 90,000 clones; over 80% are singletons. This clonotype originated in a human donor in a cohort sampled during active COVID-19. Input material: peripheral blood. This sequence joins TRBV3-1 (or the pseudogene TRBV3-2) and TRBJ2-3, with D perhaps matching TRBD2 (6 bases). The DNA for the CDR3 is TGTGCCAGCAGCCAAGATGTAGCTAGCGCAGATACGCAGTATTTT. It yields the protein CASSQDVASADTQYF.